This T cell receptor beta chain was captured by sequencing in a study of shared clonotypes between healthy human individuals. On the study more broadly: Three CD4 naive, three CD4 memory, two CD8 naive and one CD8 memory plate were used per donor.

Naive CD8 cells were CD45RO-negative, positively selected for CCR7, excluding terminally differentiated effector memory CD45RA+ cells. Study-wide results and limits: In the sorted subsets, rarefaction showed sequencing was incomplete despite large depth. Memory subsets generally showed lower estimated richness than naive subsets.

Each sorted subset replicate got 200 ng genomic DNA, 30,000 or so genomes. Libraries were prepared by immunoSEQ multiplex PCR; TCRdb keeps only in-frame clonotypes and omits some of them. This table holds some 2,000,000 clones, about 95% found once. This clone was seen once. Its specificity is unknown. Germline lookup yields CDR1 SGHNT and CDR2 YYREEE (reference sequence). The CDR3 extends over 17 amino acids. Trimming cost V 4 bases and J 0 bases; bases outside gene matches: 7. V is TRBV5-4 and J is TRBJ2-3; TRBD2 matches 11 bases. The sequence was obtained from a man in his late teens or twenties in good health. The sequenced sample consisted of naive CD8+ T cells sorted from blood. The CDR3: CASSLWGLAASTDTQYF. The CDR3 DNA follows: TGTGCCAGCAGCCTGTGGGGACTAGCGGCTAGCACAGATACGCAGTATTTT.